The subject of this entry is one T cell receptor beta chain. Which antigen it targets is not known. One base away there is no much larger clone; base qualities are not given. This sample was included in a study of neurological immune-mediated disorders (dated by TCRdb to between 2018 and 2021). Looking at the study overall: Peripheral blood TCR-beta repertoires from HTLV-I-associated myelopathy (HAM/TSP) patients, multiple sclerosis patients and healthy controls were compared by UMI-based sequencing. The 90 to 120 TCR-beta libraries covered PBMC samples along with longitudinal samples, technical triplicates, and paired sorted CD4+ and CD8+ T-cell subsets. Of the 65 to 70 subjects in the cohort, approximately 15 were HAM/TSP patients, approximately 35 were multiple sclerosis patients, and some 20 were healthy controls.

Healthy controls were blood bank volunteers in Maryland, USA. Unsorted PBMC libraries were generated from 2 million PBMCs stored in RNAlater at -80 °C until RNA extraction. Peripheral blood underwent Ficoll-Hypaque density gradient centrifugation to isolate PBMCs, which were then cryopreserved in liquid nitrogen. Overall study results and their limits: TCR clonal expansion was greatest in HAM/TSP patients and smallest in MS patients, who ranked below even healthy controls. No identical CDR3 amino acid sequences were shared among expanded clones across subjects, suggesting private TCR-beta repertoires in all groups.

cDNA was synthesized by template-switch 5'RACE using a primer carrying a 10-nucleotide random unique molecular identifier by which each TCR transcript was tagged. Every sequencing run covered 15-18 subjects and yielded more than 160 million TCR-beta sequences. Total RNA was extracted with the RNeasy kit. The KAPA Real-time Library Amplification kit was used to amplify TCR-beta VDJ regions with primers targeting the TCR constant region and the 5'RACE anchor. Sample indexes and Illumina adaptors were added in a first PCR, and a second PCR then increased library yield. The roughly 650 bp TCR product was size-selected on a 2% E-gel SizeSelection system after Ampure bead purification. Before pooling, library quality was checked on a Bioanalyzer, concentration was measured with Qubit, and libraries were quantified with the Kapa Library Quantification kit. An Illumina HiSeq 2500 sequenced the libraries paired-end 2 x 150 bp. To increase sequence diversity, 25-30% phiX was spiked into each library pool. The paper's processing steps were these. Quality-filtered reads were processed with the UMI-based MiGEC pipeline, and over 75% of raw TCR sequences were removed by the MiGEC pipeline during error correction. VDJ genes were aligned to IMGT germline references, and clonotypes were defined by unique CDR3 amino acid sequence plus V-J genes. Clonal expansion, Shannon diversity and CDR3 relatedness (CalcPairwiseDistances, ClusterSamples) were evaluated with VDJtools, and phylogenetic trees were built with CLCbio workbench. Expanded clones were defined as having at least 8 unique UMIs, based on coefficient-of-variation modelling across technical triplicates. TCRdb reworked the public reads: Q25 trimming with fastp, MiXCR clone assembly, productive beta chains retained. Rows with one shared CDR3 protein collapse into an entry with the most common genes and DNA. The V and J calls were not made by the authors but by TCRdb's processing. This sample has 49,000 or so distinct CDR3 sequences in its table, and around a sixth of those were observed once. Together, the top ten hold 4% to 4.5% of the sample.

Including cysteine and phenylalanine, the CDR3 has 11 amino acids. Solely the CDR3 DNA is kept, with 33 bases framed from the first base. Trimming costs V 3 bases and J 4 bases, and their ends lie 4 bases apart. Via the germline V gene, CDR1 is SGHRS and CDR2 YFSETQ. The chain joins TRBV5-1 to TRBJ2-5; confidence is insufficient to name the D gene. The sequence was obtained from a man in his 60s in good health. The sequencing sample was made of PBMCs. The CDR3 protein sequence reads: CASSWGETQYF. The nucleotides read TGCGCCAGCAGCTGGGGAGAGACCCAGTACTTC.